Each of the 28 T cell receptor beta chains below was sequenced from the same sample in a study of beta chain features in type 1 diabetes. Points from the study as a whole: People with Type 1 diabetes carried modestly yet significantly shorter TCRB CDR3s in all four CD4+ subsets.

Antigens for these TCRs are unknown. Since all of the isolated RNA was reverse transcribed, expressed TCRB transcripts were what got sequenced. The repertoire was sequenced with immunoSEQ multiplex PCR; TCRdb's copy has only in-frame clones and lacks some. This table has nearly 700,000 clones, around 15% appearing once. Material for sequencing was naive CD4+ T cells from blood. These receptors came from a man aged 18 to 29 with type 1 diabetes.

This clone has just a few counts. The rearrangement links TRBV19 to TRBJ2-7; maybe TRBD1 (5 bases). The CDR3 is made up of 12 amino acids. Germline V gene lookup returns CDR1 LNHDA and CDR2 SQIVND (reference sequence). Trimming removed 6 bases at V and 2 bases at J, with 8 bases between. The chain's CDR3 is CASRQGPYEQYF. In DNA form, the CDR3 reads TGTGCCAGTAGGCAGGGCCCCTACGAGCAGTACTTC.

This clone was seen a handful of times. Other DNA sequences from this sample encode an identical CDR3 as well. The chain is built from TRBV7-2 and TRBJ1-1; D remains ambiguous. CDR1 and CDR2 from the germline V gene are SGHTA and FQGNSA. V lost 1 base to trimming and J lost 0 bases, with 9 bases between them. There are 15 residues in the CDR3. CDR3 nucleotide sequence: TGTGCCAGCAGCTTAGGTGGAGCCATGAACACTGAAGCTTTCTTT. Its translation: CASSLGGAMNTEAFF.

The chain joins TRBV6-5 to TRBJ1-2; 7 positions match TRBD1. V shed 6 bases, J shed 4 bases, and the junction held 8 bases outside the gene matches. Germline CDR1 is MNHEY and CDR2 is SVGAGI. The CDR3 spans 14 residues. CDR3 residues: CASRPGGLGYGYTF. The CDR3 coding sequence is TGTGCCAGCAGACCAGGGGGTTTGGGCTATGGCTACACCTTC.

The chain uses TRBV5-1 and TRBJ1-6; no clear D gene. This CDR3 comprises 13 residues. Germline CDR1 SGHRS, CDR2 YFSETQ. V was trimmed by 4 bases and J by 8 bases, leaving 10 bases between them. The CDR3 loop reads CASSIKVDSPLHF. CDR3 nucleotide sequence: TGCGCCAGCAGCATTAAGGTTGATTCACCCCTCCACTTT.

This clone was seen more than once but under ten times. The V and J genes are TRBV30 and TRBJ2-1, with TRBD2 matching 10 bases. The junction had 2 bases not matched to a gene; V was cut back by 1 base and J by 5 bases. The CDR3 covers 14 residues. The V gene's germline CDR1 is GTSNPN and CDR2 SVGIG (reference sequence). CDR3 in amino acids: CAWSGLAGHNEQFF. CDR3 nucleotide sequence: TGTGCCTGGAGTGGACTAGCGGGCCACAATGAGCAGTTCTTC.

A few counts support this clone. The CDR3 nucleotides are TGTGCCAGCAGCGTCTCCAGGGGTTTGAACACTGAAGCTTTCTTT. Protein product: CASSVSRGLNTEAFF. The chain combines TRBV7-9 with TRBJ1-1; tentatively, D is TRBD1 (6 bases). Trimming removed 5 bases from V and 0 bases from J, with 13 bases in between. Germline V CDR1 and CDR2: SEHNR, FQNEAQ (reference sequence). The CDR3 is 15 residues long.

The sample holds many counts of this clone. V usage is TRBV7-2 and J usage is TRBJ2-3, with unresolved D. The CDR3 runs 14 residues. V was cut by 6 bases and J by 6 bases, with 16 bases left in between. Germline V gene lookup returns CDR1 SGHTA and CDR2 FQGNSA. The DNA for the CDR3 is TGTGCCAGCAGTAACGCAATTGGTCGGGATACGCAGTATTTT. As protein: CASSNAIGRDTQYF.

In its sample, this clone was seen a few times. V and J are TRBV4-1 and TRBJ2-1; D is tentatively TRBD1 or TRBD2 (5 bases each). This CDR3 has 17 residues. V was clipped by 2 bases and J by 7 bases, with 21 bases between them. Germline lookup yields CDR1 MGHRA and CDR2 YSYEKL. The CDR3 sequence is CASSQSPRVPSGNEQFF. DNA for the CDR3: TGCGCCAGCAGCCAAAGTCCCAGGGTCCCCTCGGGGAATGAGCAGTTCTTC.

This clone has only one observation. The rearrangement uses TRBV10-3 and TRBJ2-3; TRBD2 agrees at 8 bases. CDR3 length: 12 residues. The germline CDR1 and CDR2 sequences are ENHRY and SYGVKD. The V and J ends lost 10 bases and 6 bases, in that order; junction bases with no gene match: 6. The CDR3 DNA follows: TGTGCCACCTCGGGGGGGGTTGATACGCAGTATTTT. Its protein product is CATSGGVDTQYF.

This clone has just a few counts. J is TRBJ1-1 and V is TRBV5-1, with D perhaps TRBD1 (5 bases). The CDR3 extends over 15 amino acids. Germline CDR1 is SGHRS and CDR2 is YFSETQ. The ends were cut back, 1 base at V and 1 base at J, with 11 bases in the middle. The CDR3 sequence is CASSLIGARNTEAFF. CDR3 DNA: TGCGCCAGCAGCTTGATCGGGGCACGGAACACTGAAGCTTTCTTT.

This clone was seen a few times. The chain recombines TRBV30 with TRBJ1-1, with a tentative D call TRBD1 (6 bases). This CDR3 comprises 14 residues. CDR1 GTSNPN and CDR2 SVGIG come from the germline V gene (reference sequence). With 8 bases removed from V and 2 bases from J, the gap between germline ends came to 18 bases. The CDR3 sequence: CARSETGSNTEAFF. The CDR3 DNA is TGTGCCCGTTCTGAAACAGGGTCAAACACTGAAGCTTTCTTT.

This clone was counted a few times. The chain links TRBV28 to TRBJ1-3; TRBD1 is a possible D gene (5 bases). CDR3 length equals 14 residues. CDR1 and CDR2 (germline): MDHEN, SYDVKM. V was shortened by 2 bases and J by 4 bases, with 9 bases between the two germline ends. The CDR3, as DNA: TGTGCCAGCAGTTTAGGGGCAGCGGGAAACACCATATATTTT. It codes for CASSLGAAGNTIYF.

Only a few counts were recorded for this clone. The genes are TRBV7-7 and TRBJ2-1; TRBD1 matches 10 bases. The CDR3 extends over 15 amino acids. Germline loops: CDR1 SSHAT, CDR2 FNYEAQ (reference sequence). The trim removed 10 bases at V and 6 bases at J, leaving 12 bases unmatched. The CDR3 bases are TGTGCCATTTCCCCTGGGACAGGGGAATTCAATGAGCAGTTCTTC. Translated, it gives CAISPGTGEFNEQFF.

This clone has more than one count but fewer than ten. V usage is TRBV30 and J usage is TRBJ2-7; D might be TRBD1 (5 bases). The germline gives CDR1 GTSNPN, CDR2 SVGIG (reference sequence). The CDR3 sequence is 15 residues long. Trimming took off 2 bases at V and 0 bases at J, with 14 bases between the two ends. CDR3 residues: CAWSRQPTTSYEQYF. CDR3 bases: TGTGCCTGGAGTAGACAGCCCACAACCTCCTACGAGCAGTACTTC.

This clone was seen only a few times. J is TRBJ1-5 and V is TRBV19; D is unresolved. The CDR3 runs to 12 residues. V shed 5 bases and J shed 1 base, with 3 bases lying between them. Germline lookup yields CDR1 LNHDA and CDR2 SQIVND (reference sequence). The CDR3 is CASSRSNQPQHF. The CDR3 nucleotides are TGTGCCAGTAGTCGAAGCAATCAGCCCCAGCATTTT.

The sample holds a few counts of this clone. The genes are TRBV30 and TRBJ2-7; TRBD1 aligns across 8 bases. The trim removed 0 bases at V and 7 bases at J, leaving 11 bases unmatched. This CDR3 spans 15 amino acids. Germline V gives CDR1 GTSNPN, CDR2 SVGIG (reference sequence). CDR3 residues: CAWSVMDRAFLEQYF. The CDR3 region has the DNA TGTGCCTGGAGTGTAATGGACAGGGCCTTCCTTGAGCAGTACTTC.

This chain joins TRBV6-5 and TRBJ2-1, with no clear D. This CDR3 region has 13 residues. Per germline, CDR1 MNHEY and CDR2 SVGAGI. V was pared by 4 bases and J by 7 bases, with 11 bases between. The chain's CDR3 is CASSSAHPNEQFF. In DNA form, the CDR3 reads TGTGCCAGCAGTTCGGCCCATCCTAATGAGCAGTTCTTC.

This clone was recorded a few times. The genes are TRBV18 and TRBJ2-7, with 9 bases fitting TRBD1. The CDR3 has 15 amino acids. Trimming cost V 0 bases and J 5 bases; bases outside gene matches: 5. CDR1 and CDR2 (germline): KGHSH, LQKENI. This chain's CDR3 is CASSPPGQGGDEQYF. The CDR3 DNA reads as TGTGCCAGCTCACCACCGGGACAGGGCGGAGACGAGCAGTACTTC.

This clone has just a few counts. The DNA of the CDR3 is TGTGCCATCAGTAAGACACAGGAAGAGACCCAGTACTTC. It specifies CAISKTQEETQYF. The rearrangement uses TRBV10-3 and TRBJ2-5; possibly TRBD1 for D (5 bases). CDR1 is ENHRY, CDR2 SYGVKD, per germline. The CDR3 extends over 13 amino acids. With 5 bases removed from V and 3 bases from J, the gap between germline ends came to 10 bases.

CDR3 DNA: TGTGCCACCTCCGGACTAGCACTTTTGGAGACCCAGTACTTC. This encodes CATSGLALLETQYF. V gene TRBV7-8 combines with J gene TRBJ2-5, with 8 bases matching TRBD2. There are 14 residues in the CDR3. Trimming took 10 bases from V and 5 from J; bases not matched to a gene: 12. CDR1 is SGHVS and CDR2 is FQNEAQ in the germline V gene.

The V call is TRBV15, the J call TRBJ2-5; 13 bases are a match to TRBD2. The CDR3 contains 18 residues. J was trimmed by 3 bases and V by 2 bases; bases with no gene match: 9. Germline V gene sequence: CDR1 LNHNV, CDR2 YYDKDF (reference sequence). CDR3 loop: CATSRSGLAGAGEETQYF. The CDR3 DNA is TGTGCCACCAGCAGATCAGGACTAGCGGGGGCAGGGGAAGAGACCCAGTACTTC. Full variable domain (remainder filled in from reference TRBV15 and TRBJ2-5): DAMVIQNPRYQVTQFGKPVTLSCSQTLNHNVMYWYQQKSSQAPKLLFHYYDKDFNNEADTPDNFQSRRPNTSFCFLDIRSPGLGDTAMYLCATSRSGLAGAGEETQYFGPGTRLLVL.

The table lists this clone with a few counts. The rearrangement joins TRBV10-3 to TRBJ2-3, with 7 positions matching TRBD1. This CDR3 is built from 13 residues. Trimming cost V 8 bases and J 0 bases; bases outside gene matches: 2. Germline lookup yields CDR1 ENHRY and CDR2 SYGVKD. CDR3 coding DNA: TGTGCCATCGAGGGGGCTAGCACAGATACGCAGTATTTT. Translated: CAIEGASTDTQYF.

The chain couples TRBV6-4 to TRBJ2-3; perhaps TRBD2 as D (6 bases). Trimming took 2 bases from V and 1 from J, leaving 19 bases between them. CDR3 length equals 18 residues. Germline CDR1 and CDR2: MRHNA and SNTAGT. CDR3 loop: CASSDNPKEASGTDTQYF. The CDR3 bases are TGTGCCAGCAGTGACAATCCAAAGGAAGCTAGCGGCACAGATACGCAGTATTTT.

This sequence joins TRBV29-1 and TRBJ2-5; 13 bases are shared with TRBD2. V dropped 4 bases and J dropped 1; count of bases not matched to a gene: 15. The CDR3 consists of 19 residues. From germline, CDR1 is SQVTM and CDR2 ANQGSEA. CDR3 coding DNA: TGCAGCGTTGTACGTGGACCACTAGCGGGGGGGCATAGCCAAGAGACCCAGTACTTC. Translation: CSVVRGPLAGGHSQETQYF.

This clone was seen more than once but under ten times. This chain connects TRBV16 to TRBJ1-6, with 7 bases identical to TRBD1. Germline loops: CDR1 KGHSY, CDR2 FQNENV. The CDR3 contains 14 residues. After removal of 0 bases from V and 9 bases from J, the junction contained 2 bases not matched to a gene. CDR3 residues: CASSQSRGLSPLHF. CDR3 DNA: TGTGCCAGCAGCCAATCGAGGGGGCTTTCACCCCTCCACTTT.

With respect to this clone: This sample also contains other DNA sequences that code for the same CDR3. CDR3 in amino acids: CASSPAGGTDTQYF. DNA for the CDR3: TGTGCCAGCAGCCCAGCAGGGGGCACAGATACGCAGTATTTT. The rearrangement uses TRBV9 and TRBJ2-3; D might be TRBD1 (6 bases). Trimming removed 4 bases at V and 1 base at J, with 10 bases between. The CDR3 has 14 amino acids. Germline V gives CDR1 SGDLS, CDR2 YYNGEE.

The chain employs TRBV23-1 and TRBJ2-5; 7 bases agree with TRBD1. TRBV23-1 is identified as an open reading frame with a role that is uncertain. The junction had 4 bases not matched to a gene; V was cut back by 0 bases and J by 3 bases. The CDR3 covers 15 residues. DNA for the CDR3: TGCGCCAGCAGTCAATCGGGACAGCGGAAAGAGACCCAGTACTTC. It encodes CASSQSGQRKETQYF.

This clone was counted between two and nine times. The rearrangement links TRBV7-9 to TRBJ2-2; 11 nucleotides align to TRBD2. The CDR3 spans 17 residues. The J segment lost 3 bases and the V segment lost 4 bases, leaving 7 bases of the junction unmatched. Germline loops: CDR1 SEHNR, CDR2 FQNEAQ (reference sequence). The CDR3 nucleotides are TGTGCCAGCAGCTCCAGGTGGACTAGCGGGTACACCGGGGAGCTGTTTTTT. Its translation: CASSSRWTSGYTGELFF.